These 12 T cell receptor beta chains originate from one sample sequenced in a study of shared clonotypes between healthy human individuals. Clones were read by immunoSEQ multiplex PCR, and TCRdb kept only the in-frame ones, dropping some. The sample yields roughly 720,000 clones, around 91% seen once. The sample was memory CD8+ T cells from PBMCs. The subset denotes: CD45RO+ cells pooled with CCR7-negative TemRA cells. The origin of the receptors is a man in his late teens or twenties in good health. Some clones in this sample may be carry-over from other donors' samples.

V and J are TRBV5-6 and TRBJ1-5; unclear D gene. This CDR3 has 14 amino acids. The V gene's germline CDR1 is SGHDT and CDR2 YYEEEE. The germline V and J ends were trimmed by 5 bases and 7 bases, with 16 bases remaining between them. The CDR3 is CASSISEGGQPQHF. CDR3 in DNA: TGTGCCAGCAGTATTTCGGAGGGTGGGCAGCCCCAGCATTTT.

This sequence joins TRBV19 and TRBJ1-5; D call uncertain. The CDR3 totals 18 residues. Trimming took 5 bases from V and 0 from J, leaving 20 bases between them. Germline values: CDR1 LNHDA, CDR2 SQIVND (reference sequence). The CDR3 region is CASSLGIWAVDSNQPQHF. The CDR3 DNA reads as TGTGCCAGTAGTCTAGGAATATGGGCAGTAGATAGCAATCAGCCCCAGCATTTT.

The genes are TRBV28 and TRBJ2-2; the D gene is possibly TRBD1 (6 bases). V was shortened by 0 bases and J by 6 bases, with 17 bases between the two germline ends. CDR1 and CDR2 from the germline V gene are MDHEN and SYDVKM. CDR3 length: 17 amino acids. CDR3 region: CASSLWGALSSPGELFF. The CDR3 nucleotides are TGTGCCAGCAGTTTATGGGGGGCCCTTTCTTCCCCCGGGGAGCTGTTTTTT.

The genes are TRBV7-9 and TRBJ2-1; TRBD2 agrees at 12 bases. V trimming: 2 bases; J trimming: 7 bases; junction bases outside the gene matches: 6. CDR3 length: 16 amino acids. Germline V gene sequence: CDR1 SEHNR, CDR2 FQNEAQ (reference sequence). CDR3 sequence: CASSLRLAGDKNEQFF. CDR3 bases: TGTGCCAGCAGCTTAAGACTAGCGGGAGATAAGAATGAGCAGTTCTTC. Complete variable domain (other parts from reference TRBV7-9 and TRBJ2-1): DTGVSQNPRHKITKRGQNVTFRCDPISEHNRLYWYRQTLGQGPEFLTYFQNEAQLEKSRLLSDRFSAERPKGSFSTLEIQRTEQGDSAMYLCASSLRLAGDKNEQFFGPGTRLTVL.

The CDR3 loop is CASSLDRLDTQYF. The CDR3 DNA follows: TGTGCCAGCAGTCTTGACAGATTGGATACGCAGTATTTT. The chain links TRBV28 to TRBJ2-3; weak D call: TRBD1 (5 bases). This CDR3 comprises 13 residues. V was shortened by 5 bases and J by 6 bases, with 12 bases between the two germline ends. Per germline, CDR1 MDHEN and CDR2 SYDVKM.

The chain joins TRBV7-8 to TRBJ2-1; 15 bases are a match to TRBD2. With 5 bases clipped from V and 3 bases from J, the junction kept 11 bases outside the gene matches. This CDR3 has 19 amino acids. Germline V gene lookup returns CDR1 SGHVS and CDR2 FQNEAQ. The CDR3 loop is CASSPGLAGGPGDYNEQFF. CDR3 in DNA: TGTGCCAGCAGCCCCGGACTAGCGGGAGGGCCTGGTGACTACAATGAGCAGTTCTTC.

The rearrangement links TRBV7-3 to TRBJ2-7, with a tentative D call TRBD2 (6 bases). The CDR3 runs to 14 residues. Germline lookup yields CDR1 SGHTA and CDR2 FQGTGA. V lost 5 bases to trimming and J lost 2 bases, with 13 bases between them. For the CDR3, the DNA is TGTGCCAGCAGCGTACTCGGGGGAACCTACGAGCAGTACTTC. Protein sequence: CASSVLGGTYEQYF. The full variable domain, its missing parts supplied by reference TRBV7-3 and TRBJ2-7, is GAGVSQTPSNKVTEKGKYVELRCDPISGHTALYWYRQSLGQGPEFLIYFQGTGAADDSGLPNDRFFAVRPEGSVSTLKIQRTERGDSAVYLCASSVLGGTYEQYFGPGTRLTVT.

The chain joins TRBV27 to TRBJ2-7; 9 positions match TRBD2. Unmatched junction bases numbered 16, after V lost 7 bases and J lost 3 bases. The V gene's germline CDR1 is MNHEY and CDR2 SMNVEV (reference sequence). This CDR3 contains 17 residues. The CDR3, as DNA: TGTGCCAGCACTCTCCTCGGGGCGGGAGGGCCTTACTACGAGCAGTACTTC. Amino acids: CASTLLGAGGPYYEQYF.

Regarding this clone: Other DNA sequences in the same sample also yield this CDR3. The chain couples TRBV28 to TRBJ2-7; D is possibly TRBD1 (6 bases). The V end lost 6 bases, the J end lost 2 bases, and 14 bases lay between the germline ends. Per germline, CDR1 MDHEN and CDR2 SYDVKM. The CDR3 is 14 residues long. This CDR3 reads CASSFGTLAYEQYF. DNA of the CDR3: TGTGCCAGCAGCTTTGGGACACTTGCCTACGAGCAGTACTTC.

The J gene is TRBJ2-5, the V gene TRBV5-1; D tentatively fits TRBD1 or TRBD2 (6 bases each). CDR3 length: 14 amino acids. Trimming pared 4 bases from V and 2 bases from J, leaving 12 bases between. Looked up from germline, CDR1 is SGHRS and CDR2 is YFSETQ. The CDR3 DNA is TGCGCCAGCAGCCCAAGGGGGGCTCAAGAGACCCAGTACTTC. It specifies CASSPRGAQETQYF.

This chain links TRBV11-2 with TRBJ2-1; D unclear. CDR1 is SGHAT and CDR2 is FQNNGV in the germline V gene. V was trimmed by 10 bases and J by 6 bases, leaving 10 bases between them. The CDR3 has 11 amino acids. DNA of the CDR3: TGTGCCACCGAATGGGCCAATGAGCAGTTCTTC. Translated: CATEWANEQFF. Together with reference TRBV11-2 and TRBJ2-1, the CDR3 gives the full variable domain: EAGVAQSPRYKIIEKRQSVAFWCNPISGHATLYWYQQILGQGPKLLIQFQNNGVVDDSQLPKDRFSAERLKGVDSTLKIQPAKLEDSAVYLCATEWANEQFFGPGTRLTVL.

This chain links TRBV7-2 with TRBJ2-5; TRBD2 agrees at 15 bases. The ends lost 5 bases at V and 4 bases at J; junction bases unmatched: 8. The CDR3 has 17 amino acids. The germline V gene has CDR1 SGHTA and CDR2 FQGNSA. In DNA, the CDR3 is TGTGCCAGCAGCCCTAGGACTAGCGGGAGGGAAGGAGAGACCCAGTACTTC. It specifies CASSPRTSGREGETQYF.